The TCR beta chain described here comes from a study of cytomegalovirus exposure and HLA in healthy donors. Study summary: An analysis done earlier identified 90 million to 120 million unique TCR beta sequences from 200 million or so T cells.

V was clipped by 1 base and J by 2 bases, with 7 bases between them. Germline V gene data show CDR1 as KGHSH and CDR2 as LQKENI. This CDR3 is 14 amino acids long. The primer mix had 60 Vbeta and 13 Jbeta primers. Libraries were prepared by immunoSEQ multiplex PCR; TCRdb keeps only in-frame clonotypes and omits some of them. The sample has approximately 40,000 clones; about nine tenths are singletons. Study-wide results and limits: In vitro testing confirmed a few CMV-associated chains as specific for CMV antigens. Donors belonging to an Asian-associated ancestry cluster reportedly showed fewer N-insertions in productive TCRs than the roughly 670-donor mean, according to what a later analysis found. The presence/absence work took it that sequencing depth was about the same across donors.

About this clone: The antigen remains unidentified.

Sequenced material: PBMCs. This TCR was sampled from a woman aged 40 to 55 in good health and CMV-seropositive. V is TRBV18 and J is TRBJ2-3; no clear D gene. The CDR3 is CASSPQYITDTQYF. The DNA for the CDR3 is TGTGCCAGCTCACCACAATATATCACAGATACGCAGTATTTT. Full variable domain (missing parts from reference TRBV18 and TRBJ2-3): NAGVMQNPRHLVRRRGQEARLRCSPMKGHSHVYWYRQLPEEGLKFMVYLQKENIIDESGMPKERFSAEFPKEGPSILRIQQVVRGDSAAYFCASSPQYITDTQYFGPGTRLTVL.